This TCR beta chain originates from a study of cytomegalovirus exposure and HLA in healthy donors. General observations from the study: Differences between HLA loci emerged in a later analysis of TCR association rates, with DRB1 most and HLA-C fewest. Prior analysis indicated that the majority of TCR beta V segments exhibited productivity approximately 87% or approximately 30% of the time. Sequencing depth across donors, presence/absence analyses assumed, was roughly uniform. Within a later analysis, the majority of CMV-associated TCR beta chains appeared HLA-restricted.

Points on this clone: Its cognate antigen is unknown.

PCR used 60 Vbeta primers and 13 Jbeta primers. Method: immunoSEQ multiplex PCR; TCRdb's copy keeps in-frame clones and lacks some. The top ten clones hold about 1.5% of a sample with about 180,000 clones, about four fifths of them seen once. Input material: PBMCs. The TCR originated in a man aged 40-50 years in good health and CMV-seronegative.

CDR3 nucleotide sequence: TGTGCCAGCAGCGTGACTACTGAGCAGTTCTTC. This encodes CASSVTTEQFF. The chain couples TRBV7-2 to TRBJ2-1; perhaps TRBD2 as D (5 bases). Germline V gene sequence: CDR1 SGHTA, CDR2 FQGNSA. CDR3 size: 11 residues. V was trimmed by 5 bases and J by 9 bases, leaving 8 bases between them.